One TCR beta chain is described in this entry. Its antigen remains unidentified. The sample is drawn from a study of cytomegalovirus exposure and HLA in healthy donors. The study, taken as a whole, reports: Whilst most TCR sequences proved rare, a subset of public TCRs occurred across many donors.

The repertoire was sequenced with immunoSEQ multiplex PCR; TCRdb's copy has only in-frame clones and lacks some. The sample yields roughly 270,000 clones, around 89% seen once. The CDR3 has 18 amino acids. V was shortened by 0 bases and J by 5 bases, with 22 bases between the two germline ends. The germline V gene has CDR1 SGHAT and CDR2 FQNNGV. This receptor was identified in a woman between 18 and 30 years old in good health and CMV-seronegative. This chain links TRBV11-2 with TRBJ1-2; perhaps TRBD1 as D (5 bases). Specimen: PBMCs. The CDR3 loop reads CASSLDFQGRVHGYGYTF. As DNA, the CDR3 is TGTGCCAGCAGCTTAGATTTTCAGGGTCGGGTTCATGGTTATGGCTACACCTTC.